Shown below are 2 T cell receptor beta chains from a single sample sequenced in a study of control samples from healthy donors and cancer patients. The assay was immunoSEQ multiplex PCR, and TCRdb's table has in-frame clones only and misses some. Of about 130,000 clones listed, roughly 94% are singletons. Sequencing was carried out using PBMCs. These TCRs come from a man between 60 and 70 years old with colorectal cancer.

The rearrangement links TRBV27 to TRBJ2-7; no reliable D call. The V and J ends lost 4 bases and 3 bases respectively, with 13 bases between them. The germline V gene has CDR1 MNHEY and CDR2 SMNVEV (reference sequence). The CDR3 loop spans 14 amino acids. This CDR3 is CASSSSVRVYEQYF. DNA for the CDR3: TGTGCCAGCAGTTCGTCGGTTCGGGTCTACGAGCAGTACTTC.

This chain connects TRBV21-1 to TRBJ2-1; the DNA was not used to check the table's D call, TRBD1. TRBV21-1 is noted as a pseudogene. The length of the CDR3 is 18 residues. The CDR3 sequence is CASSKGETGKRIYNEQFF. Here the CDR3 DNA reads TGTGCCAGCAGCAAGGGGGAGACAGGAAAACGGATTTACAATGAGCAGTTCTTC.